This record concerns one TCR beta chain sequence. This sample was taken from a study of blood T cell repertoires in COVID-19. Clones were sequenced by immunoSEQ multiplex PCR, and TCRdb holds only the in-frame ones, with some missing. In the table there are over 300,000 clones, 65% to 90% of which are singletons. V shed 2 bases and J shed 1 base, with 17 bases lying between them. The germline V gene has CDR1 SGHVS and CDR2 FNYEAQ. The CDR3 runs to 17 residues. The sequence was collected from a human donor in a cohort sampled during active COVID-19. Sequencing was done on a sample of peripheral blood. The chain has TRBV7-6 and TRBJ1-1; D might be TRBD1 (5 bases). CDR3 in DNA: TGTGCCAGCAGCTTAACTGGGGGGGACTTTTCGAACACTGAAGCTTTCTTT. Protein sequence: CASSLTGGDFSNTEAFF.